This note documents a single T cell receptor (beta chain) sequence. Its specificity is unknown. The junction departs from germline at one end; a sequencing error may be responsible. Cells sorted as Tregs were CD4+, CD25+ and CD127-/low. CDR3 length: 16 residues. Germline V gives CDR1 LGHDT, CDR2 YNNKEL (reference sequence). Full-length variable regions came from constant-region reverse primers plus semi-nested Nested Universal Primer A PCR. TCRdb re-analysed the 5' RACE reads in MiXCR, keeping a single row per CDR3 protein. This sample has 46,000 or so distinct CDR3 sequences, with roughly a fifth found just once. Study-wide points: Larger-cohort validation covered only one TCR beta V-J rearrangement. Tumor memory CD4+ T cell TCR gene usage clustered with blood and lymph node memory CD4+ cells and lymph node naive CD4+ cells.

The V and J genes are TRBV3-1 and TRBJ1-6; the match to TRBD1 covers 7 bases. Material for sequencing was Tregs sorted from a lymph node. The receptor comes from a female donor with breast cancer. The CDR3, as DNA: TGTGCCAGCGGCCAAGATGAGACAGGGCTATATTCACCCCTCCACTTT. Amino acids: CASGQDETGLYSPLHF.